The clone carrying this T cell receptor (beta chain) has just a few counts. The data were obtained in a study of cytomegalovirus exposure and HLA in healthy donors. Study-wide context: About 85 million unique TCRs from HLA-typed donors were held in an early release of data.

The PCR used 60 Vbeta and 13 Jbeta primers. Measured with immunoSEQ multiplex PCR; TCRdb has only the in-frame clones, and not every one. The table includes around 170,000 clones, 80% detected once. It was healthy bone marrow donors who served as donors. CDR1 is SGHNT and CDR2 is YYREEE in the germline V gene (reference sequence). The CDR3 is 12 residues long. The germline V and J ends were trimmed by 4 bases and 8 bases, with 12 bases remaining between them. The rearrangement links TRBV5-4 to TRBJ1-2, with a weak D call TRBD1 (6 bases). The specimen was PBMCs. This sequence originates from a man aged 35 to 55 in good health and CMV-seronegative. The CDR3 protein is CASSAQGPGYTF. As DNA, the CDR3 is TGTGCCAGCAGCGCACAGGGTCCGGGCTACACCTTC.